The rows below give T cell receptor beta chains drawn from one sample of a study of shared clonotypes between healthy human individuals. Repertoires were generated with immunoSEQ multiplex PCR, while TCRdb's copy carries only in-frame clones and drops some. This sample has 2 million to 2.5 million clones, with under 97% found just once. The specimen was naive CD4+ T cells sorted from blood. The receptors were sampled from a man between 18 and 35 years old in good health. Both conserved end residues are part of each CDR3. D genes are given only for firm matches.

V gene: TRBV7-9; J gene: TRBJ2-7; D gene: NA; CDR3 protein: CASSFGVSDEQYF
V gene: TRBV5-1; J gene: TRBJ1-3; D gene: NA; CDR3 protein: CASSLAPNPATPGNTIYF
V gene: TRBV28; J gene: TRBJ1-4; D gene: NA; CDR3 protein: CASSSGGPNEKLFF
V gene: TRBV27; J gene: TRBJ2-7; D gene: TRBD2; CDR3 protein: CASSSLKGRGVVAEQYF
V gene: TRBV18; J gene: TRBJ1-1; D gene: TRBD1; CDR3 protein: CASSPGQGAGTEAFF
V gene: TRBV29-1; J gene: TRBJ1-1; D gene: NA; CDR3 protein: CSVGVSKNTEAFF
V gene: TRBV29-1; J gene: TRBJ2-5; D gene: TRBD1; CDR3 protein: CSVAQGERAETQYF
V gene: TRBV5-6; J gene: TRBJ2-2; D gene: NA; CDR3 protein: CASSHRQATGELFF
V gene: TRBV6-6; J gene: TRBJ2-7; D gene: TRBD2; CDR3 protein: CASSASGGLYEQYF
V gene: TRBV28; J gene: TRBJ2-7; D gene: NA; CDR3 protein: CASSSPGGSHEQYF
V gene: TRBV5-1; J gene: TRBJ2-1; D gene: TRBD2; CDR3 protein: CASSLGTSGYNEQFF
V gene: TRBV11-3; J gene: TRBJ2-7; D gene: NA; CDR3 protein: CASSLSAGSSYEQYF
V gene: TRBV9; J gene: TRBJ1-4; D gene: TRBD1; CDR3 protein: CASSYRTGTEEKLFF
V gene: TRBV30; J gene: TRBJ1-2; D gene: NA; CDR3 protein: CAWDNPNYGYTF
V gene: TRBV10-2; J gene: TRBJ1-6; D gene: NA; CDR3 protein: CASSPPGRSNSPLHF
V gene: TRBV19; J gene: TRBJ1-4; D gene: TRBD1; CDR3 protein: CASNHYRGNDREKLFF
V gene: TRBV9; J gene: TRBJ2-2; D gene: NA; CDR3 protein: CASSLKSGSGNTGELFF
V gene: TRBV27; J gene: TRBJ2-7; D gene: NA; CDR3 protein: CASRAGGREGEQYF
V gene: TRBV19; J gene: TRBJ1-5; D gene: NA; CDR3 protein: CASSIMGGTNQPQHF
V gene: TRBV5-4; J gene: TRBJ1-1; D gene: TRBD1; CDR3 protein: CASFPWTGDTEAFF
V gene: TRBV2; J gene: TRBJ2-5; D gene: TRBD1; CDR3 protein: CASSEALQGVSYF
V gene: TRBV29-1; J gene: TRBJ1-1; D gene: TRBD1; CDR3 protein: CSVGYRGMNTEAFF
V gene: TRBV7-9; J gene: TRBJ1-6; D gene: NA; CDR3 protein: CASSLDNSPLHF
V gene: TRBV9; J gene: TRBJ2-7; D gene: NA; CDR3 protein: CASSVEYVCYEQYF
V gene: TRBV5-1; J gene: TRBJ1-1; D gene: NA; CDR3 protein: CASSLVQSGPAGEAFF
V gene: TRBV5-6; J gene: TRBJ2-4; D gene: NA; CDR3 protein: CASSAIGGTKNIQYF
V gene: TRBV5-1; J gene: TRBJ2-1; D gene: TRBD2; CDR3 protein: CASSVAGTSVDEQFF
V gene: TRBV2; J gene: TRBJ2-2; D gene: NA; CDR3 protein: CASSEQGKNTGELFF
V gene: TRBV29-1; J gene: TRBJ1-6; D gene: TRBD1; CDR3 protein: CSVEGSFRDSGSYNSPLHF
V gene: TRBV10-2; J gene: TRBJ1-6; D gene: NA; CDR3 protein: CASSDVTGPLHF
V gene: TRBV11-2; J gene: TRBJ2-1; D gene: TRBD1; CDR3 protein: CASSLGGQVSYNEQFF
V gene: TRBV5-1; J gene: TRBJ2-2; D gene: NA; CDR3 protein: CASSLASQGHTGELFF
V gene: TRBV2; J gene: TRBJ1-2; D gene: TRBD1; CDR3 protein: CASTSGTGFYGYTF
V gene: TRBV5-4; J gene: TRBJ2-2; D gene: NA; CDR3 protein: CASSHMDSGGAGELFF
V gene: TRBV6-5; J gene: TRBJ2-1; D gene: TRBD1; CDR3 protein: CASSYSRQGRNEQFF